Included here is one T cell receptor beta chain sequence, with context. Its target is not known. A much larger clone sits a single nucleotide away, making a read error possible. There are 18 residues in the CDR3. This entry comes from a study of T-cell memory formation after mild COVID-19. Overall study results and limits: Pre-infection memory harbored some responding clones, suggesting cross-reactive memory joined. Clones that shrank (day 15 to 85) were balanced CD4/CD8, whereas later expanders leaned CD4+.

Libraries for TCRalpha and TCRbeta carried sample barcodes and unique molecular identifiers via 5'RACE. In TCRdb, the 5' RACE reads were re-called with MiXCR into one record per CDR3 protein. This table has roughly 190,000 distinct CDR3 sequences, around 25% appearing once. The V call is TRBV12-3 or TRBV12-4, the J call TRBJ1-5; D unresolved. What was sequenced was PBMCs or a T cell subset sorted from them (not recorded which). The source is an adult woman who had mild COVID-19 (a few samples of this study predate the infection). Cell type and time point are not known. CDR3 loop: CASSLYQLGRVSNQHQHF. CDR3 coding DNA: TGTGCCAGCAGTTTATATCAGCTGGGGAGAGTTAGCAATCAGCACCAGCATTTT.